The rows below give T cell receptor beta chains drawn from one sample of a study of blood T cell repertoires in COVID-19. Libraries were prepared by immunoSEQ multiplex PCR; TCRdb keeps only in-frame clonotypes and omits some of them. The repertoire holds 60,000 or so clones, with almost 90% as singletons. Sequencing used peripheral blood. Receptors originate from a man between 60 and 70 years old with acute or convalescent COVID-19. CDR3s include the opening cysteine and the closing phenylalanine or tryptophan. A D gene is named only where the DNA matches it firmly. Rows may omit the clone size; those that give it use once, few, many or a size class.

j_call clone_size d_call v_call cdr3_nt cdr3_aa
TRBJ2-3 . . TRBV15 TGTGCCACCAGCAGAGAGTTGAGGAGGGGCACAGATACGCAGTATTTT CATSRELRRGTDTQYF
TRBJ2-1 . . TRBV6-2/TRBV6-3 TGTGCCAGCAGTGCTTTTCGGGACACGGGGATGTTCTTC CASSAFRDTGMFF
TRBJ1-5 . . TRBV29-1 TGCAGCGTTGGAGGGGGAGACCAGCCCCAGCATTTT CSVGGGDQPQHF
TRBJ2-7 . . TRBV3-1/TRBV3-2 TGTGCCAGCAGCCAAGATCCGAGCGGAACCTACGAGCAGTACTTC CASSQDPSGTYEQYF
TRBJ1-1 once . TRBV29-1 TGCAGCGAAGGGGAGGGGGTGAACACTGAAGCTTTCTTT CSEGEGVNTEAFF
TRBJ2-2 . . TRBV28 TGTGCCAGCAGTTTTTCTTCCGGGACTGTTACCGGGGAGCTGTTTTTT CASSFSSGTVTGELFF
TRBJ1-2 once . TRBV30 TGTGCCTGGAACGCAGGGGAAGCTAACTATGGCTACACCTTC CAWNAGEANYGYTF
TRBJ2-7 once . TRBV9 TGTGCCAGCAGCGTAGCCCCAGGCATCGCCTACGAGCAGTACTTC CASSVAPGIAYEQYF
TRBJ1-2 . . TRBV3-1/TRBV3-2 TGTGCCAGCAGCCAGTGGGCCAGGGGCTACACCTTC CASSQWARGYTF
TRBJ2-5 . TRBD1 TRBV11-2 TGTGCCAGCACCAGGGGGTACCAAGAGACCCAGTACTTC CASTRGYQETQYF
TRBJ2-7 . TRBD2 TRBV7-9 TGTGCCAGCAGCGCTAGCGGATTGACCTACGAGCAGTACTTC CASSASGLTYEQYF
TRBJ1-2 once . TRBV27 TGTGCCAGCAGTTTTTGGGGGGGAGGCTACACCTTC CASSFWGGGYTF
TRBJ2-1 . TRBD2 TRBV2 TGTGCCAGCAGTTTTCGGCTAGCGGATCTAAGCTCCTACAATGAGCAGTTCTTC CASSFRLADLSSYNEQFF
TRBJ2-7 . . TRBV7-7 TGTGCCAGCAGTTCGACAGTGAACCCCTACGAGCAGTACTTC CASSSTVNPYEQYF
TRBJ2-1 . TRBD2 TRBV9 TGTGCCAGCAGCGGACCACTAGCGGGGTCCTACAATGAGCAGTTCTTC CASSGPLAGSYNEQFF
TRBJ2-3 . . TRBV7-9 TGTGCCAGCAGCTGGCGGGCAGTTTTCACAGATACGCAGTATTTT CASSWRAVFTDTQYF
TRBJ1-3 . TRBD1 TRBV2 TGTGCCAGCACCGCAGACAGGGTCGGAAACACCATATATTTT CASTADRVGNTIYF
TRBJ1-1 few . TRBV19 TGTGCCAGTAGTATTGACAGTTACACTGAAGCTTTCTTT CASSIDSYTEAFF
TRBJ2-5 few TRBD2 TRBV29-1 TGCAGCGTGAGGACTAGCGGAGGAGAGACCCAGTACTTC CSVRTSGGETQYF
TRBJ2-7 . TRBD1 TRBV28 TGTGCCAGCAGTTTCTCGGACAGGGGCTACGAGCAGTACTTC CASSFSDRGYEQYF
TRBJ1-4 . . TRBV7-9 TGTGCCAGCAGCTTAGCGGCAGGGGATAATGAAAAACTGTTTTTT CASSLAAGDNEKLFF
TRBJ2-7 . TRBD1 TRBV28 TGTGCCAGCAGCCTCCGGACAGGGGGCGAGCGGGACGAGCAGTACTTC CASSLRTGGERDEQYF
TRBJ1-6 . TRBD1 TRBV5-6 TGTGCCAGCAGCAGCCGGGACAGGGCCCAGGCCCCCCTCCACTTT CASSSRDRAQAPLHF
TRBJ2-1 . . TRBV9 TGTGCCAGCAGCGCCCGCATGGCCTCCTACAATGAGCAGTTCTTC CASSARMASYNEQFF
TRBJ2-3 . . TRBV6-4 TGTGCCAGCAGTCCTTGGGCAGGGCGCACAGATACGCAGTATTTT CASSPWAGRTDTQYF
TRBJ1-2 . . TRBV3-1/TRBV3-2 TGTGCCAGCAGCCAAGGGACGGGGTTCGGAAGCTACACCTTC CASSQGTGFGSYTF
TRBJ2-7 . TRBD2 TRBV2 TGTGCCAGCAGTAGGACTAGCGGAGACGAAGAGCAGTACTTC CASSRTSGDEEQYF
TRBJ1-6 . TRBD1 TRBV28 TGTGCCAGCAGCGCGGCGGGACAGTATAATTCACCCCTCCACTTT CASSAAGQYNSPLHF
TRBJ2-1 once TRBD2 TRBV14 TGTGCCAGCAGCCTTGGACTAGCAGGCAATGAGCAGTTCTTC CASSLGLAGNEQFF
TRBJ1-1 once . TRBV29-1 TGCAGCGCGGACCCTCACGGGGGACGTACTGAAGCTTTCTTT CSADPHGGRTEAFF
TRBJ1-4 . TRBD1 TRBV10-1 TGCGCCAGCAGGGAGGACAGGGCGACCAATCGGACCGTTAATGAAAAACTGTTTTTT CASREDRATNRTVNEKLFF